A single sample gave rise to the 7 T cell receptor beta chains below, sequenced in a study of STAT5B mutations in CD4+ large granular lymphocyte leukemia. Measured with immunoSEQ multiplex PCR; TCRdb has only the in-frame clones, and not every one. Of 20,000 to 25,000 clones listed, about 78% are singletons. Sequences were obtained from CD4+ T cells from blood buffy coats. The receptors shown here come from a human donor in good health.

J is TRBJ1-1 and V is TRBV30; D remains ambiguous. The CDR3 length is 13 residues. Germline V gives CDR1 GTSNPN, CDR2 SVGIG (reference sequence). With 5 bases removed from V and 2 bases from J, the gap between germline ends came to 12 bases. The CDR3 bases are TGTGCCTGGTCGTATGGGGTTAACACTGAAGCTTTCTTT. This encodes CAWSYGVNTEAFF. Full variable domain (outside the CDR3, taken from reference TRBV30 and TRBJ1-1): SQTIHQWPATLVQPVGSPLSLECTVEGTSNPNLYWYRQAAGRGLQLLFYSVGIGQISSEVPQNLSASRPQDRQFILSSKKLLLSDSGFYLCAWSYGVNTEAFFGQGTRLTVV.

The chain employs TRBV18 and TRBJ1-1, with 12 bases identical to TRBD1. The V gene end was trimmed by 6 bases and the J gene end by 0 bases; junction bases not matched to a gene: 5. CDR1 and CDR2 (germline): KGHSH, LQKENI. This CDR3 is 16 amino acids long. This chain's CDR3 is CASSPGQGALNTEAFF. The CDR3 coding sequence is TGTGCCAGCTCCCCGGGACAGGGGGCCCTGAACACTGAAGCTTTCTTT. Full variable domain (missing parts from reference TRBV18 and TRBJ1-1): NAGVMQNPRHLVRRRGQEARLRCSPMKGHSHVYWYRQLPEEGLKFMVYLQKENIIDESGMPKERFSAEFPKEGPSILRIQQVVRGDSAAYFCASSPGQGALNTEAFFGQGTRLTVV.

The genes are TRBV7-9 and TRBJ1-6; the D is unclear. The CDR3 spans 16 residues. Trimming removed 2 bases at V and 4 bases at J, with 12 bases between. Germline CDR1 and CDR2: SEHNR and FQNEAQ (reference sequence). DNA for the CDR3: TGTGCCAGCAGCTTAAATCAGACAAGATATAATTCACCCCTCCACTTT. It specifies CASSLNQTRYNSPLHF.

The CDR3 DNA reads TGCGCCAGCAGCTTCGGACAGAAGGAGACCCAGTACTTC. Encoded protein: CASSFGQKETQYF. V gene TRBV5-1 combines with J gene TRBJ2-5, with D perhaps TRBD1 (6 bases). Germline loops: CDR1 SGHRS, CDR2 YFSETQ. The CDR3 is 13 residues long. V shed 2 bases and J shed 5 bases, with 10 bases lying between them.

The chain uses TRBV18 and TRBJ1-1; no firm D call. This CDR3 spans 12 amino acids. Trimming pared 6 bases from V and 7 bases from J, leaving 12 bases between. Germline assignment: CDR1 KGHSH and CDR2 LQKENI. The CDR3 is CASSPDAFEAFF. Written as DNA, the CDR3 is TGTGCCAGCTCGCCGGACGCCTTTGAAGCTTTCTTT. The full variable domain, rest sourced from reference TRBV18 and TRBJ1-1, is NAGVMQNPRHLVRRRGQEARLRCSPMKGHSHVYWYRQLPEEGLKFMVYLQKENIIDESGMPKERFSAEFPKEGPSILRIQQVVRGDSAAYFCASSPDAFEAFFGQGTRLTVV.

This clone was observed a few times. The gene calls are TRBV19 and TRBJ2-1, with 11 bases matching TRBD2. V shed 3 bases, J shed 5 bases, and the junction held 6 bases outside the gene matches. The CDR3 sequence is 16 residues long. Per the germline V gene, CDR1 is LNHDA and CDR2 is SQIVND (reference sequence). The CDR3 loop is CASSIRTSGRNNEQFF. CDR3 bases: TGTGCCAGTAGTATCCGGACTAGCGGGCGGAACAATGAGCAGTTCTTC.

This clone has more than one count but fewer than ten. The chain recombines TRBV19 with TRBJ1-2, with unresolved D. The ends were cut back, 4 bases at V and 4 bases at J, with 16 bases in the middle. This CDR3 is built from 15 residues. Looked up from germline, CDR1 is LNHDA and CDR2 is SQIVND (reference sequence). The CDR3, as DNA: TGTGCCAGTAGTAAAGCCAGGAGTTACGGCTATGGCTACACCTTC. Its protein product is CASSKARSYGYGYTF.